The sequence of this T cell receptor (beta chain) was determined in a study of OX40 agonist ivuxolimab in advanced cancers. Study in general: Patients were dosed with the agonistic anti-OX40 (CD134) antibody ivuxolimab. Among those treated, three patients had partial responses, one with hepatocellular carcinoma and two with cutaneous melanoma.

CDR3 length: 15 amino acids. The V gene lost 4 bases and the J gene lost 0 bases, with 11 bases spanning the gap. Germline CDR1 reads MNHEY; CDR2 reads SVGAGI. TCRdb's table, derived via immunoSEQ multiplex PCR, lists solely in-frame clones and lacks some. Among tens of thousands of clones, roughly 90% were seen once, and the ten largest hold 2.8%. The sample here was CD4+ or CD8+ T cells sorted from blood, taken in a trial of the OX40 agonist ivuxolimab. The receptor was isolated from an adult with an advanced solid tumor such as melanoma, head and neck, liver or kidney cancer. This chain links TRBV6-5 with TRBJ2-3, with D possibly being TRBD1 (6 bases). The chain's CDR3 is CASSSGVSSTDTQYF. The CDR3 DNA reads TGTGCCAGCAGTTCAGGGGTATCTAGCACAGATACGCAGTATTTT.